The next 7 T cell receptor beta chains were all read from a single sample in a study of cytomegalovirus exposure and HLA in healthy donors. This PCR relied on a set of 60 Vbeta primers and 13 Jbeta primers. Repertoires were generated with immunoSEQ multiplex PCR, while TCRdb's copy carries only in-frame clones and drops some. The sample includes roughly 170,000 clones, 70% to 85% of them seen just once. Sequencing input: PBMCs. The receptors derive from a girl aged 2 to 10 in good health and CMV-seropositive.

The chain uses TRBV25-1 and TRBJ1-2; perhaps TRBD1 as D (5 bases). This CDR3 has 14 amino acids. Trimming took 10 bases from V and 0 from J, leaving 15 bases between them. Per germline, CDR1 MGHDK and CDR2 SYGVNS. The CDR3 nucleotides are TGTGCCACCTCGGGACTCCGCTCTAACTATGGCTACACCTTC. Translated, it gives CATSGLRSNYGYTF.

The V call is TRBV7-8, the J call TRBJ2-2; D ambiguous. The CDR3 runs to 14 residues. The V and J ends lost 5 bases and 8 bases respectively, with 15 bases between them. The V gene's germline CDR1 is SGHVS and CDR2 FQNEAQ. The DNA of the CDR3 is TGTGCCAGCAGCCGTTCCGGGTCTGGAGGGGAGCTGTTTTTT. Protein product: CASSRSGSGGELFF. Supplemented by reference TRBV7-8 and TRBJ2-2, the full variable domain reads GAGVSQSPRYKVAKRGQDVALRCDPISGHVSLFWYQQALGQGPEFLTYFQNEAQLDKSGLPSDRFFAERPEGSVSTLKIQRTQQEDSAVYLCASSRSGSGGELFFGEGSRLTVL.

Note on this clone: The sample carries other DNA sequences with the same CDR3. The V call is TRBV27, the J call TRBJ2-2, with 7 bases fitting TRBD1. Germline loops: CDR1 MNHEY, CDR2 SMNVEV (reference sequence). The CDR3 runs to 15 residues. With V trimmed by 6 bases and J by 6 bases, 10 bases remained unmatched. The CDR3 sequence: CASRASAGGPGELFF. DNA for the CDR3: TGTGCCAGCAGGGCTTCCGCAGGGGGACCCGGGGAGCTGTTTTTT.

The gene calls are TRBV19 and TRBJ2-5; the D gene is possibly TRBD2 (6 bases). The germline V gene has CDR1 LNHDA and CDR2 SQIVND (reference sequence). This CDR3 contains 17 residues. Trimming removed 5 bases at V and 4 bases at J, with 23 bases between. CDR3 in DNA: TGTGCCAGTAGTCCACGGGTGGGGAGCCCCGGGGGAGAGACCCAGTACTTC. It yields the protein CASSPRVGSPGGETQYF. The full variable domain, with the rest looked up from reference TRBV19 and TRBJ2-5, is DGGITQSPKYLFRKEGQNVTLSCEQNLNHDAMYWYRQDPGQGLRLIYYSQIVNDFQKGDIAEGYSVSREKKESFPLTVTSAQKNPTAFYLCASSPRVGSPGGETQYFGPGTRLLVL.

This chain uses TRBV7-8 with TRBJ1-1, with TRBD1 as a possible D gene (6 bases). The V gene's germline CDR1 is SGHVS and CDR2 FQNEAQ. The CDR3 runs 14 residues. Trimming took off 1 base at V and 11 bases at J, with 17 bases between the two ends. The CDR3 region has the DNA TGTGCCAGCAGCTTAGGCGTCGCGGCAGGGGACGCTTTCTTT. It yields the protein CASSLGVAAGDAFF. The whole variable domain, filled in from reference TRBV7-8 and TRBJ1-1, reads GAGVSQSPRYKVAKRGQDVALRCDPISGHVSLFWYQQALGQGPEFLTYFQNEAQLDKSGLPSDRFFAERPEGSVSTLKIQRTQQEDSAVYLCASSLGVAAGDAFFGQGTRLTVV.

V gene TRBV5-4 combines with J gene TRBJ2-2, with 8 bases fitting TRBD1. Germline CDR1 reads SGHNT; CDR2 reads YYREEE (reference sequence). The CDR3 spans 15 residues. V gave up 2 bases and J gave up 7 bases; unmatched junction bases: 7. CDR3 loop: CASSLDRGYVGELFF. DNA of the CDR3: TGTGCCAGCAGCTTAGACAGGGGTTACGTCGGGGAGCTGTTTTTT. Based on the CDR3 plus reference TRBV5-4 and TRBJ2-2, the full variable domain is ETGVTQSPTHLIKTRGQQVTLRCSSQSGHNTVSWYQQALGQGPQFIFQYYREEENGRGNFPPRFSGLQFPNYSSELNVNALELDDSALYLCASSLDRGYVGELFFGEGSRLTVL.

This clone was detected a few times. The chain couples TRBV5-1 to TRBJ2-7, with D tentatively TRBD1 (7 bases). The V and J ends lost 2 bases and 3 bases respectively, with 15 bases between them. This CDR3 contains 15 residues. CDR1 SGHRS and CDR2 YFSETQ come from the germline V gene. CDR3 nucleotide sequence: TGCGCCAGCAGCTTAGGGGCGGGACAGAACTACGAGCAGTACTTC. This gives the protein CASSLGAGQNYEQYF.